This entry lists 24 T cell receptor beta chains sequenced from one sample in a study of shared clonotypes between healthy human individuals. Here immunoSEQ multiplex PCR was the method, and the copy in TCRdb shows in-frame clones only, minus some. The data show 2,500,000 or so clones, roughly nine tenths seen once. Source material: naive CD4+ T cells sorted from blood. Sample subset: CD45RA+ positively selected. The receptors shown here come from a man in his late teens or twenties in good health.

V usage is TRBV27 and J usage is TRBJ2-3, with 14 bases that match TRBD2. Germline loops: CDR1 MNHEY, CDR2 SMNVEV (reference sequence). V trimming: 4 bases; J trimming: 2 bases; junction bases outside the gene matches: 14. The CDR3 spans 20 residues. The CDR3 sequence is CASSSSPGTSGSGYTDTQYF. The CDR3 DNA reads TGTGCCAGCAGTTCGAGCCCCGGGACTAGCGGGAGTGGGTACACAGATACGCAGTATTTT.

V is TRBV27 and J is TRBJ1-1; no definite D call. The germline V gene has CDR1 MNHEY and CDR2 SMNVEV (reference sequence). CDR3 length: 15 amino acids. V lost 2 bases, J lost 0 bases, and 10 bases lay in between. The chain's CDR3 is CASSLSSGMNTEAFF. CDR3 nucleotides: TGTGCCAGCAGTTTAAGTTCAGGAATGAACACTGAAGCTTTCTTT.

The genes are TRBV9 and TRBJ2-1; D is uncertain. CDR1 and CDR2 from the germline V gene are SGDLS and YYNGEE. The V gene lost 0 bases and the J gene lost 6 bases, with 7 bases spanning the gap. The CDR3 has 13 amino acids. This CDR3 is CASSVEGSNEQFF. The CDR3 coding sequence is TGTGCCAGCAGCGTAGAGGGCTCCAATGAGCAGTTCTTC.

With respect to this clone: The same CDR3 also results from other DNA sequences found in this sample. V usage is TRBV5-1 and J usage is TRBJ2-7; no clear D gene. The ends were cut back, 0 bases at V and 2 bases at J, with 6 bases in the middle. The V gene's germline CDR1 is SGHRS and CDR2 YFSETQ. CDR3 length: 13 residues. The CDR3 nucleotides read TGCGCCAGCAGCTTGGGGGGAACCTACGAGCAGTACTTC. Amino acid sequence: CASSLGGTYEQYF.

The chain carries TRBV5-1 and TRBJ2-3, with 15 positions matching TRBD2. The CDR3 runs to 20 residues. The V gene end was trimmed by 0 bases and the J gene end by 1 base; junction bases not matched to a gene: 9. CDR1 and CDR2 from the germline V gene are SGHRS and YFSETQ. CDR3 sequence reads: CASSLGLSGLAGGGTDTQYF. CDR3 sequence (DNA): TGCGCCAGCAGCTTGGGCCTCTCGGGACTAGCGGGAGGAGGCACAGATACGCAGTATTTT.

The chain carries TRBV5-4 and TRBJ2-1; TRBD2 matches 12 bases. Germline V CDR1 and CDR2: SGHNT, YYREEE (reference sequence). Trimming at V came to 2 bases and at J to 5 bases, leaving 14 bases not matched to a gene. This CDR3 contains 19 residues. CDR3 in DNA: TGTGCCAGCAGCTTACGACAGCTGAGCGGACTAGCGGGAAACAATGAGCAGTTCTTC. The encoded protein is CASSLRQLSGLAGNNEQFF.

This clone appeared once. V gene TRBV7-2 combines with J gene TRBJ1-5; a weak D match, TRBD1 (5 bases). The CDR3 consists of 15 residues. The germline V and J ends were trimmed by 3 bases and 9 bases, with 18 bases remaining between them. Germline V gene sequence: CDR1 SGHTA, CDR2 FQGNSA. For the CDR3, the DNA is TGTGCCAGCAGCTTGGACGGGGCGTCTGGTGGGCCCCAGCATTTT. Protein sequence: CASSLDGASGGPQHF.

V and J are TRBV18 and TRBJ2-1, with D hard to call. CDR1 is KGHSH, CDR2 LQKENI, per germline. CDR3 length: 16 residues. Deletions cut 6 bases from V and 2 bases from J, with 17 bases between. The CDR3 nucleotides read TGTGCCAGCTCCTTCACGTACACCACGCCCTACAATGAGCAGTTCTTC. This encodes CASSFTYTTPYNEQFF.

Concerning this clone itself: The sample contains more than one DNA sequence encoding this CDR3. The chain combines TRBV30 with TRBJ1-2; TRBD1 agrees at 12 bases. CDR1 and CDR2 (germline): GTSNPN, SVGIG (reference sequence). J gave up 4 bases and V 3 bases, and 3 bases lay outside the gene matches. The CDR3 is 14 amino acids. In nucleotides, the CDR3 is TGTGCCTGGAGCCCGGGACAGGGGGCCTATGGCTACACCTTC. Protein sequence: CAWSPGQGAYGYTF.

Written as DNA, the CDR3 is TGTGCCACCAGTGGTGGGGCAGGGCCTACAGATACGCAGTATTTT. Its translation is CATSGGAGPTDTQYF. The V and J genes are TRBV15 and TRBJ2-3; TRBD1 is a possible D gene (5 bases). Germline CDR1 is LNHNV and CDR2 is YYDKDF (reference sequence). The CDR3 spans 15 residues. Trimming pared 6 bases from V and 3 bases from J, leaving 16 bases between.

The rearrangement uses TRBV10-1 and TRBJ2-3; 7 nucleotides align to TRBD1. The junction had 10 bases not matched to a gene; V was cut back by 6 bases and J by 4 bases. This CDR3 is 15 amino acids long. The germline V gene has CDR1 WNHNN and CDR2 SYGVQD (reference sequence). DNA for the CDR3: TGCGCCAGCAGCCCATCACAGGGGAGCTCAGATACGCAGTATTTT. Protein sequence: CASSPSQGSSDTQYF.

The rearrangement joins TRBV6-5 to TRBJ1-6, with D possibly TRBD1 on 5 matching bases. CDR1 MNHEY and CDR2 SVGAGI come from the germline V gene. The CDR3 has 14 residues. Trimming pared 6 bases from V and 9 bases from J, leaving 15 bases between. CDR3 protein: CASRRGTDGSPLHF. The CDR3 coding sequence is TGTGCCAGCAGGCGCGGGACTGACGGTTCACCCCTCCACTTT.

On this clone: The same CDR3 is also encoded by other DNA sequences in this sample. The CDR3 protein is CAWSLAGGPYEQYF. CDR3 nucleotide sequence: TGTGCCTGGAGTTTGGCGGGAGGGCCCTACGAGCAGTACTTC. V gene TRBV30 combines with J gene TRBJ2-7, with 9 bases that match TRBD2. Germline values: CDR1 GTSNPN, CDR2 SVGIG (reference sequence). V trimming: 2 bases; J trimming: 2 bases; junction bases outside the gene matches: 4. The CDR3 is made up of 14 amino acids.

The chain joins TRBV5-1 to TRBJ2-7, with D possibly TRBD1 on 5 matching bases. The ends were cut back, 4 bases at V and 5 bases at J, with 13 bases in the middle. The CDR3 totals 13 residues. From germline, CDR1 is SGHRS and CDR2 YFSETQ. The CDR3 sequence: CASSRQGSNEQYF. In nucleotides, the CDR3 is TGCGCCAGCAGCAGGCAGGGTTCCAACGAGCAGTACTTC.

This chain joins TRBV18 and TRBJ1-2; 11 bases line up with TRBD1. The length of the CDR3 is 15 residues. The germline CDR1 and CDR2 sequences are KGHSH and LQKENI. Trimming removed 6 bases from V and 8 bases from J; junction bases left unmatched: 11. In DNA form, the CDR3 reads TGTGCCAGCTCCCAACCAACGGACAGGGGGCACGGCTACACCTTC. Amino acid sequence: CASSQPTDRGHGYTF.

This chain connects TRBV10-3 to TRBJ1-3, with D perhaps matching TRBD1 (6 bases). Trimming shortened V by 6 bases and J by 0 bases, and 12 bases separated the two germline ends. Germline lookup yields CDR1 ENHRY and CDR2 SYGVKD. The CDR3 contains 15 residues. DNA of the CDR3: TGTGCCATCAGCGAGGGGACACCCTCTGGAAACACCATATATTTT. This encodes CAISEGTPSGNTIYF.

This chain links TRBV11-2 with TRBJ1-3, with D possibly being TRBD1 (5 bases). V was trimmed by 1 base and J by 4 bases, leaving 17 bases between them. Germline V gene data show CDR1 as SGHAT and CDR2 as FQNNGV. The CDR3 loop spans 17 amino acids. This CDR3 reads CASSLVGRGSSGNTIYF. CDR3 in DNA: TGTGCCAGCAGCTTAGTAGGGAGGGGCAGCTCGGGAAACACCATATATTTT.

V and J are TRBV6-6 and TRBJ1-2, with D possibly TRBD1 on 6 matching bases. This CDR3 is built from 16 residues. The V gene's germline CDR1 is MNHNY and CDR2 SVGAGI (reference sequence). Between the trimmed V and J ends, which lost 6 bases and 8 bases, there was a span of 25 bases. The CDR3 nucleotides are TGTGCCAGCAGAACTACGACAGGAGAAATCCCGCGGGGCTACACCTTC. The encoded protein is CASRTTTGEIPRGYTF.

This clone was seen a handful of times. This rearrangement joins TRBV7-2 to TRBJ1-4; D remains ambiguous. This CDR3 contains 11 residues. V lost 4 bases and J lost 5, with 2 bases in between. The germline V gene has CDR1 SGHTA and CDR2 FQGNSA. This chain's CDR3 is CASSYNEKLFF. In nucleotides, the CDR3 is TGTGCCAGCAGCTACAATGAAAAACTGTTTTTT.

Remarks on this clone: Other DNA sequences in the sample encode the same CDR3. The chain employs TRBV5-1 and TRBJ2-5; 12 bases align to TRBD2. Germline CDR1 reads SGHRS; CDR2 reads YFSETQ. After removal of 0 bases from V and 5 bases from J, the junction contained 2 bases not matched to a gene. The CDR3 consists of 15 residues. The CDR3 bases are TGCGCCAGCAGCTTGGCCCTAGCGGGGGGGGAGACCCAGTACTTC. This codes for CASSLALAGGETQYF.

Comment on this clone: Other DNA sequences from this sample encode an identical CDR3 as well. Here the CDR3 DNA reads TGTGCCAGCAGTGAGGACGGGAACACTGAAGCTTTCTTT. Its protein product is CASSEDGNTEAFF. J is TRBJ1-1 and V is TRBV2, with no clear D. Trimming took off 3 bases at V and 1 base at J, with 6 bases between the two ends. Germline CDR1 SNHLY, CDR2 FYNNEI. This CDR3 is 13 amino acids long.

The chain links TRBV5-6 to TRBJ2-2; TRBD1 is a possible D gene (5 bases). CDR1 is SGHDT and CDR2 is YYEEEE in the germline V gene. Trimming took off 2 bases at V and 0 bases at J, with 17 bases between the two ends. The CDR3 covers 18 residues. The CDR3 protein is CASSLIGVTVTNTGELFF. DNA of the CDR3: TGTGCCAGCAGCTTAATAGGGGTGACGGTTACGAACACCGGGGAGCTGTTTTTT.

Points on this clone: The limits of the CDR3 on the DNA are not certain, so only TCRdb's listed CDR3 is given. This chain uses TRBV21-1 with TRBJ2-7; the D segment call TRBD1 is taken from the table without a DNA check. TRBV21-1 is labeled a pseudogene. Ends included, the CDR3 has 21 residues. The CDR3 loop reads CASSKWGPGTGGQDANYEQYF.

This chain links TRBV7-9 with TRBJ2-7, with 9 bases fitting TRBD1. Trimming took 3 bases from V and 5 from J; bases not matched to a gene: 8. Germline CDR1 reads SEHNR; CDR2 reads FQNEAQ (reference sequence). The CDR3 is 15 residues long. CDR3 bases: TGTGCCAGCAGCTTCCACAGGGGGCAGTTCGACGAGCAGTACTTC. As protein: CASSFHRGQFDEQYF.